This T cell receptor beta chain was observed in a study of blood T cells in healthy people across ages. Roughly 10 milliliters of peripheral blood were drawn from each donor. Trimming removed 3 bases at V and 4 bases at J, with 10 bases between. The CDR3 is 14 amino acids. Germline loops: CDR1 LGHDT, CDR2 YNNKEL (reference sequence). A sample-barcoded 5' primer and a J-beta primer mix were used in a second PCR of about 6 to 12 cycles. TCRdb used MiXCR to reprocess the 5' RACE reads, holding one entry per CDR3 protein. The data hold 1.6 million or so distinct CDR3 sequences, with around 36% observed a single time.

The chain recombines TRBV3-1 with TRBJ2-1, with a possible D match to TRBD2 (6 bases). The sequenced sample was blood. This receptor was taken from a woman younger than 45 in good health. CDR3 region: CASSQREKYNEQFF. The CDR3 DNA reads as TGTGCCAGCAGCCAGCGGGAAAAGTACAATGAGCAGTTCTTC.